Given below is one T cell receptor (beta chain) in context. What it binds is unknown. Molecular barcoding with unique molecular identifiers was used for the TCRbeta library. MiXCR, run by TCRdb on the PCR reads, gives a single entry per CDR3 protein. The data contain 700,000 to 850,000 distinct CDR3 sequences, under 20% of them seen just once; the ten biggest clones take up around 5%. This specimen belongs to a study of T-cell reconstitution after alpha-beta-depleted transplantation in children. Regarding the study as a whole: About two months after transplant, alpha-beta T cells reportedly came from several hundred expanded graft clones. Surviving recipient cells, namely T cells and thymic progenitors, were the source of high day-60 TCRbeta diversity in some patients. T-cell counts and diversity were attributed mostly to newly produced T cells one year after transplant.

With 5 bases removed from V and 6 bases from J, the gap between germline ends came to 11 bases. The CDR3 totals 13 residues. CDR1 is SGHVS, CDR2 FNYEAQ, per germline. The TCR sequence derives from a male patient between 5 and 17 years old who had a stem cell transplant for acute lymphoblastic leukemia, so the T cells may come from the graft donor. The specimen comprised PBMCs, mostly from graft donor cells, sampled 360 days after TCRalphabeta/CD19-depleted stem cell transplant. The chain is built from TRBV7-6 and TRBJ2-1; unclear D gene. The CDR3 DNA follows: TGTGCCAGCAGCGTAGACGGGCCCAATGAGCAGTTCTTC. It yields the protein CASSVDGPNEQFF.